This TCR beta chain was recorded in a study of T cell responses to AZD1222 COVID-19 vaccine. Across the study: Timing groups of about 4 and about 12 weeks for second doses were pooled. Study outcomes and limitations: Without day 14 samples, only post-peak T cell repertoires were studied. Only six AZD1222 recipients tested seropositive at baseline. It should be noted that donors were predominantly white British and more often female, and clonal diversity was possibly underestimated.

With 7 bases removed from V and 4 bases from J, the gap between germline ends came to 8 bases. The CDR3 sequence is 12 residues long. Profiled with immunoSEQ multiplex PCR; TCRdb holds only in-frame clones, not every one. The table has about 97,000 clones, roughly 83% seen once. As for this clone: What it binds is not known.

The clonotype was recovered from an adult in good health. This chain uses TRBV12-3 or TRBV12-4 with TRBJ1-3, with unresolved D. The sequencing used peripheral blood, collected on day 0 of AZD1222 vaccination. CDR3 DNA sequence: TGTGCCAGCATTCCGATGGGAAACACCATATATTTT. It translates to CASIPMGNTIYF.